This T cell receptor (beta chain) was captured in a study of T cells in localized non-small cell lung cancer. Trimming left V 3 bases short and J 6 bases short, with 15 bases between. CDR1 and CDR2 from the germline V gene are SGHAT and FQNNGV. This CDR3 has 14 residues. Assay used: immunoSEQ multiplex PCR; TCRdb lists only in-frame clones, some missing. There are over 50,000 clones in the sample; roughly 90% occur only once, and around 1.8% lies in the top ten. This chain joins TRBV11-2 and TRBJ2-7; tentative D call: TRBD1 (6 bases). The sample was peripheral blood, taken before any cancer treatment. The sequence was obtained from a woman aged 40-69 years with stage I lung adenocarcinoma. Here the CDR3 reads CASSFKTGTGEQYF. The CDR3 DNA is TGTGCCAGCAGCTTTAAGACAGGAACGGGCGAGCAGTACTTC.